The entry below gives a single T cell receptor beta chain sequence along with its context. Its antigen is currently unknown. Clones were read by immunoSEQ multiplex PCR, and TCRdb kept only the in-frame ones, dropping some. This sample carries about 100,000 clones, about 94% of them seen once, and the ten largest clones take 1% to 1.5%. The data derive from a study of siplizumab effects on memory and regulatory T cells. Overall study findings and caveats: Alloreactive sequences tracing back to unstimulated CD4+ memory cells were significantly reduced by siplizumab. Contribution to the alloresponse seemed major for naive T cells, which also seemed more diverse than memory cells. Of the alloreactive clones, only a minor fraction mapped to unstimulated subsets.

Germline V gene sequence: CDR1 SGHVS, CDR2 FNYEAQ. J lost 5 bases, V lost 1 base, and 5 bases had no gene match. There are 15 residues in the CDR3. The V and J genes are TRBV7-6 and TRBJ2-5; 9 positions agree with TRBD2. The specimen sequenced was non-Treg CD4+ T cells sorted from blood. The TCR was taken from a human donor in good health. CDR3 amino acids: CASSLVAGGVETQYF. The CDR3 DNA reads TGTGCCAGCAGCTTAGTGGCGGGAGGGGTTGAGACCCAGTACTTC.